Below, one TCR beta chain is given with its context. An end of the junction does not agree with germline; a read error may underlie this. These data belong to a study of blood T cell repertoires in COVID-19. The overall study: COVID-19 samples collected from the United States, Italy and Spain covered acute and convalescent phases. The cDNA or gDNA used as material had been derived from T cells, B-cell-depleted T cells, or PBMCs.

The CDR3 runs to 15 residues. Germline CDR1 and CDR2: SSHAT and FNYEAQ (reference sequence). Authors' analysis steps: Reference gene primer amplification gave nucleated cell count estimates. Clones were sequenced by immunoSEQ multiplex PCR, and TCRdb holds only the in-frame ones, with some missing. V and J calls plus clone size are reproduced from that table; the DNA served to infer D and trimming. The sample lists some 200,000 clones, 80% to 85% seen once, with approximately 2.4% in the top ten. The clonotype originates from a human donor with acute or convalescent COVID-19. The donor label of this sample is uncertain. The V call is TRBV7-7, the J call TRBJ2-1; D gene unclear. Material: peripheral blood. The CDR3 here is CASSLERSSYNEQFF. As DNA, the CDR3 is TGTGCTAGCAGCTTAGAGCGAAGCTCCTACAATGAGCAGTTCTTC.